What follows are 22 T cell receptor beta chains derived from one specimen sequenced in a study of OX40 agonist ivuxolimab in advanced cancers. Profiled with immunoSEQ multiplex PCR; TCRdb holds only in-frame clones, not every one. The sample has about 93,000 clones; roughly 90% are singletons. The source was CD4+ or CD8+ T cells sorted from blood, collected in a trial of the OX40 agonist ivuxolimab. Receptor source: an adult with an advanced solid tumor such as melanoma, head and neck, liver or kidney cancer.

The rearrangement links TRBV27 to TRBJ2-7; 12 bases align to TRBD1. The V gene end was trimmed by 4 bases and the J gene end by 4 bases; junction bases not matched to a gene: 14. Germline values: CDR1 MNHEY, CDR2 SMNVEV (reference sequence). The CDR3 sequence is 18 residues long. Here the CDR3 DNA reads TGTGCCAGCAGTTCCCTCCGGGACAGGGGGCGCGTTGGGTACGAGCAGTACTTC. Translated, it gives CASSSLRDRGRVGYEQYF.

This chain joins TRBV5-1 and TRBJ2-3, with a tentative D call TRBD2 (5 bases). V dropped 5 bases and J dropped 1 base, with 8 bases sitting between them. The CDR3 loop spans 13 amino acids. Germline V gene sequence: CDR1 SGHRS, CDR2 YFSETQ. CDR3 amino acids: CASRPGGTDTQYF. For the CDR3, the DNA is TGCGCCAGCAGGCCCGGGGGCACAGATACGCAGTATTTT.

V is TRBV28 and J is TRBJ1-5, with D maybe TRBD1 (6 bases). CDR1 and CDR2 from the germline V gene are MDHEN and SYDVKM. The V end lost 6 bases, the J end lost 4 bases, and 19 bases lay between the germline ends. CDR3 length: 16 amino acids. CDR3 bases: TGTGCCAGCAGCTTACGGGGATACAGGGATAATCAGCCCCAGCATTTT. Residues: CASSLRGYRDNQPQHF.

This clone was detected only once. This chain uses TRBV10-3 with TRBJ2-1, with 13 nucleotides matching TRBD2. J was trimmed by 8 bases and V by 6 bases; bases with no gene match: 7. There are 15 residues in the CDR3. Germline V gene lookup returns CDR1 ENHRY and CDR2 SYGVKD. CDR3 in amino acids: CAIREGLAGVDEQFF. The CDR3 DNA sequence: TGTGCCATCAGAGAAGGACTAGCGGGAGTCGATGAGCAGTTCTTC.

The chain employs TRBV7-9 and TRBJ2-2; TRBD2 is a possible D gene (6 bases). Trimming left V 10 bases short and J 3 bases short, with 12 bases between. Germline V lookup: CDR1 SEHNR, CDR2 FQNEAQ (reference sequence). CDR3 size: 13 residues. The CDR3 loop reads CATRDSYTGELFF. CDR3 sequence (DNA): TGTGCCACCCGGGACTCATACACCGGGGAGCTGTTTTTT. Filled out from reference TRBV7-9 and TRBJ2-2, the complete variable domain reads DTGVSQNPRHKITKRGQNVTFRCDPISEHNRLYWYRQTLGQGPEFLTYFQNEAQLEKSRLLSDRFSAERPKGSFSTLEIQRTEQGDSAMYLCATRDSYTGELFFGEGSRLTVL.

CDR3 nucleotides: TGTGCCAGCAGCGTACCGGGACAGGGTATCGCTGAAGCTTTCTTT. It codes for CASSVPGQGIAEAFF. The rearrangement links TRBV14 to TRBJ1-1; 9 nucleotides line up with TRBD1. V lost 5 bases and J lost 6; bases outside the gene matches: 10. This CDR3 is 15 amino acids long. Germline CDR1 is SGHDN and CDR2 is FVKESK.

The V and J genes are TRBV5-1 and TRBJ2-5; D is unresolved. Germline V gene lookup returns CDR1 SGHRS and CDR2 YFSETQ. V was pared by 1 base and J by 1 base, with 8 bases between. This CDR3 is 14 amino acids long. The CDR3 sequence is CASSLSVSQETQYF. Here the CDR3 DNA reads TGCGCCAGCAGCTTGTCAGTCAGCCAAGAGACCCAGTACTTC.

The chain is built from TRBV25-1 and TRBJ1-3; D not resolved. V was trimmed by 1 base and J by 0 bases, leaving 7 bases between them. The CDR3 covers 15 residues. The germline CDR1 and CDR2 sequences are MGHDK and SYGVNS. CDR3 DNA sequence: TGTGCCAGCAGTGAATCTTTGCTCTCTGGAAACACCATATATTTT. As protein: CASSESLLSGNTIYF.

The chain couples TRBV11-3 to TRBJ2-2, with D uncertain. The V end was cut by 3 bases, the J end by 4 bases, with 6 bases between. This CDR3 is 13 amino acids long. CDR1 SGHNT and CDR2 YENEEA come from the germline V gene. The CDR3 DNA sequence: TGTGCCAGCAGCTTCTATGGCACCGGGGAGCTGTTTTTT. Protein product: CASSFYGTGELFF.

The count of this clone is one. The chain has TRBV5-1 and TRBJ2-7; D possibly matches TRBD1 or TRBD2 (6 bases each). V gave up 0 bases and J gave up 6 bases, with 13 bases separating them. CDR1 and CDR2 (germline): SGHRS, YFSETQ. The CDR3 runs 14 residues. In DNA, the CDR3 is TGCGCCAGCAGCTTGGTAGGGGGGCGGCCCGAGCAGTACTTC. It is translated as CASSLVGGRPEQYF.

This rearrangement joins TRBV29-1 to TRBJ2-1; TRBD1 might be the D (6 bases). The CDR3 is 14 amino acids. From germline, CDR1 is SQVTM and CDR2 ANQGSEA. With 7 bases removed from V and 0 bases from J, the gap between germline ends came to 13 bases. The CDR3 nucleotides are TGCAGCGACAGGGATGGGAGCTCCTACAATGAGCAGTTCTTC. Amino acids: CSDRDGSSYNEQFF.

This clone was seen only once. V usage is TRBV28 and J usage is TRBJ2-6; a weak D match, TRBD1 (5 bases). V lost 6 bases to trimming and J lost 0 bases, with 9 bases between them. CDR1 is MDHEN, CDR2 SYDVKM, per germline. The CDR3 extends over 15 amino acids. CDR3 in amino acids: CASRPQGSGANVLTF. The CDR3 region has the DNA TGTGCCAGCAGACCTCAGGGCTCTGGGGCCAACGTCCTGACTTTC.

The chain has TRBV5-1 and TRBJ1-1, with a weak D call TRBD1 (6 bases). The CDR3 spans 15 residues. Germline V gives CDR1 SGHRS, CDR2 YFSETQ. V was clipped by 3 bases and J by 0 bases, with 12 bases between them. The CDR3, as DNA: TGCGCCAGCAGCTCTATGCCAGGGGTGAACACTGAAGCTTTCTTT. Encoded protein: CASSSMPGVNTEAFF.

J is TRBJ2-3 and V is TRBV29-1; TRBD1 matches 8 bases. Per the germline V gene, CDR1 is SQVTM and CDR2 is ANQGSEA. V lost 7 bases and J lost 2; bases outside the gene matches: 8. This CDR3 contains 14 residues. The CDR3 nucleotides are TGCAGCGCCCCATGGCAGGGGGCCACAGATACGCAGTATTTT. Amino acids: CSAPWQGATDTQYF.

CDR3 nucleotides: TGTGCCAGCTCACCACCGAGGGCAGGTGGGGATGAGCAGTTCTTC. This encodes CASSPPRAGGDEQFF. The V call is TRBV18, the J call TRBJ2-1; a weak D match, TRBD2 (5 bases). Germline CDR1 and CDR2: KGHSH and LQKENI. The CDR3 covers 15 residues. The V end lost 0 bases, the J end lost 8 bases, and 14 bases lay between the germline ends. The full variable domain, with the rest looked up from reference TRBV18 and TRBJ2-1, is NAGVMQNPRHLVRRRGQEARLRCSPMKGHSHVYWYRQLPEEGLKFMVYLQKENIIDESGMPKERFSAEFPKEGPSILRIQQVVRGDSAAYFCASSPPRAGGDEQFFGPGTRLTVL.

The genes are TRBV2 and TRBJ2-2; 12 bases line up with TRBD2. There are 16 residues in the CDR3. The V and J ends lost 4 bases and 1 base, in that order; junction bases with no gene match: 1. Looked up from germline, CDR1 is SNHLY and CDR2 is FYNNEI. The CDR3 region has the DNA TGTGCCAGCAGTGCGGGACTAGCGGGGAACACCGGGGAGCTGTTTTTT. It codes for CASSAGLAGNTGELFF.

This sequence joins TRBV7-9 and TRBJ2-5; no firm D call. V was trimmed by 5 bases and J by 7 bases, leaving 14 bases between them. Germline V gives CDR1 SEHNR, CDR2 FQNEAQ (reference sequence). The CDR3 consists of 13 residues. The CDR3 DNA follows: TGTGCCAGCAGCCTGGACGGGCGCACGACCCAGTACTTC. Translated, it gives CASSLDGRTTQYF. Filled out from reference TRBV7-9 and TRBJ2-5, the complete variable domain reads DTGVSQNPRHKITKRGQNVTFRCDPISEHNRLYWYRQTLGQGPEFLTYFQNEAQLEKSRLLSDRFSAERPKGSFSTLEIQRTEQGDSAMYLCASSLDGRTTQYFGPGTRLLVL.

CDR3 protein: CASSFSSTGINSPLHF. The CDR3 DNA follows: TGTGCCAGCAGCTTCTCGAGCACAGGGATTAATTCACCCCTCCACTTT. This chain links TRBV7-2 with TRBJ1-6, with D perhaps TRBD1 (6 bases). In germline, CDR1 is SGHTA, CDR2 FQGNSA. The CDR3 extends over 16 amino acids. V shed 3 bases and J shed 6 bases, with 15 bases lying between them.

The chain couples TRBV6-5 to TRBJ1-5; D is uncertain. Germline CDR1 MNHEY, CDR2 SVGAGI. The CDR3 length is 15 residues. The V and J ends lost 2 bases and 1 base respectively, with 9 bases between them. Here the CDR3 DNA reads TGTGCCAGCAGTTACCTTTCCGGGAGCAATCAGCCCCAGCATTTT. It is translated as CASSYLSGSNQPQHF.

The CDR3 is CASSLGISGANVLTF. The CDR3 bases are TGTGCCAGCAGCTTAGGGATCTCTGGGGCCAACGTCCTGACTTTC. This rearrangement joins TRBV7-9 to TRBJ2-6; D ambiguous. The CDR3 length is 15 residues. The germline CDR1 and CDR2 sequences are SEHNR and FQNEAQ (reference sequence). V was pared by 1 base and J by 0 bases, with 4 bases between. Variable domain in full (rest from reference TRBV7-9 and TRBJ2-6): DTGVSQNPRHKITKRGQNVTFRCDPISEHNRLYWYRQTLGQGPEFLTYFQNEAQLEKSRLLSDRFSAERPKGSFSTLEIQRTEQGDSAMYLCASSLGISGANVLTFGAGSRLTVL.

The chain combines TRBV7-9 with TRBJ1-4, with D uncertain. Deletions cut 1 base from V and 6 bases from J, with 6 bases between. Germline loops: CDR1 SEHNR, CDR2 FQNEAQ (reference sequence). CDR3 length: 13 residues. CDR3 sequence (DNA): TGTGCCAGCAGCTTAGGGTGGGATGAAAAACTGTTTTTT. It is translated as CASSLGWDEKLFF. The entire variable domain, with the rest obtained from reference TRBV7-9 and TRBJ1-4, is as follows: DTGVSQNPRHKITKRGQNVTFRCDPISEHNRLYWYRQTLGQGPEFLTYFQNEAQLEKSRLLSDRFSAERPKGSFSTLEIQRTEQGDSAMYLCASSLGWDEKLFFGSGTQLSVL.

The genes are TRBV19 and TRBJ1-2, with 7 bases aligning to TRBD1. Germline V gene sequence: CDR1 LNHDA, CDR2 SQIVND (reference sequence). V was pared by 1 base and J by 8 bases, with 10 bases of the junction left unmatched. The CDR3 extends over 15 amino acids. CDR3 in DNA: TGTGCCAGTAGTATAGGCGGGACAGTTTCGGGCGGCTACACCTTC. Translating gives CASSIGGTVSGGYTF.